The clone carrying this T cell receptor (beta chain) was observed many times. As yet, its antigen is unknown. This record comes from a study of T cell clonality in common variable immunodeficiency. Notes on the study in general: Compared with healthy controls, CVID subjects showed increased TCRbeta clonality, mostly in about a third.

Most patients and controls had Caucasian heritage. Heparinized whole blood, roughly 5 to 8.5 ml, came from each donor. Equal genomic DNA amounts from CVID and control samples were sequenced. Data came from immunoSEQ multiplex PCR; TCRdb stores just in-frame clones and leaves some out. Listed for the sample are about 45,000 clones, none seen a single time. This receptor was obtained from a person aged 18-70 years in good health. Sequenced input: peripheral blood mononuclear cells.

Here the CDR3 reads CASSFRAGGMNTEAFF. The DNA read from the CDR3 is TGTGCCAGCAGCTTTAGGGCAGGGGGAATGAACACTGAA. The J gene is TRBJ1-1, the V gene TRBV7-6, with 7 bases aligning to TRBD1. The CDR3 end lies 3 residues beyond the end of the read and is filled in from the germline J gene. The CDR3 consists of 16 residues. The germline V gene encodes CDR1 SGHVS and CDR2 FNYEAQ. V shed 3 bases and J 0 bases; nucleotides not matched to a gene: 7.